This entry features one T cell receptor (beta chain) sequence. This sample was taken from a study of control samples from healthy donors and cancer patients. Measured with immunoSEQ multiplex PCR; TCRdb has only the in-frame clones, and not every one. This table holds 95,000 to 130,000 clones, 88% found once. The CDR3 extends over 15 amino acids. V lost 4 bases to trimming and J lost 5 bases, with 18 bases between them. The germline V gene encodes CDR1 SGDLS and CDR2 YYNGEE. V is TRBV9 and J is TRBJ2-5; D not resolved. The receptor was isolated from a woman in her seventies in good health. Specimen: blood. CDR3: CASSPRGIPTETQYF. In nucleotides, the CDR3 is TGTGCCAGCAGCCCTCGAGGAATTCCGACCGAGACCCAGTACTTC.